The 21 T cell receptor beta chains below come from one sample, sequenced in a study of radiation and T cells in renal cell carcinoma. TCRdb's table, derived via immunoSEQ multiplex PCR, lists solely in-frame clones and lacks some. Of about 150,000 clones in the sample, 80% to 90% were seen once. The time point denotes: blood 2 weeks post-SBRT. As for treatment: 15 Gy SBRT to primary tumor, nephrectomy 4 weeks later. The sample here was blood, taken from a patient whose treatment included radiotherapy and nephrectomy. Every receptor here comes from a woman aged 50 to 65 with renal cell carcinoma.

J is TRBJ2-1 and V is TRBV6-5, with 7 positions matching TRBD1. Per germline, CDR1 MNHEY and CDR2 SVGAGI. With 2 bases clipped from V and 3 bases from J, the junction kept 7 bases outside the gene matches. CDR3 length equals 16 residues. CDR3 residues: CASSYKPGQLYNEQFF. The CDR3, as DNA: TGTGCCAGCAGTTACAAACCGGGACAGCTCTACAATGAGCAGTTCTTC.

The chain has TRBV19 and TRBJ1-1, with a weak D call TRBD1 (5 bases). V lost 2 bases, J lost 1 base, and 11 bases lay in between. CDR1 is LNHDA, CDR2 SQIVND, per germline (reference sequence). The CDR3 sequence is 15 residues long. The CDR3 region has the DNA TGTGCCAGTAGTATAAAAACAACAGGGAACACTGAAGCTTTCTTT. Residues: CASSIKTTGNTEAFF.

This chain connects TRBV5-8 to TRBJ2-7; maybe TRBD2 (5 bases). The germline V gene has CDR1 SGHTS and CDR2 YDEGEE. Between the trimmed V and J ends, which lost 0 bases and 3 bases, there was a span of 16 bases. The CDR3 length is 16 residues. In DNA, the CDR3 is TGTGCCAGCAGCTTGGCCCCGACTCCGGGGATCTACGAGCAGTACTTC. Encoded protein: CASSLAPTPGIYEQYF.

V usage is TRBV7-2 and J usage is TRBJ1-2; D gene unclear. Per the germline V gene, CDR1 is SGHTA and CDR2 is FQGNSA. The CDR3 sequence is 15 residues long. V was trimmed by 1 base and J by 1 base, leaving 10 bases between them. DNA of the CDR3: TGTGCCAGCAGCTTAGGGAGCCAGCTTAACTATGGCTACACCTTC. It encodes CASSLGSQLNYGYTF.

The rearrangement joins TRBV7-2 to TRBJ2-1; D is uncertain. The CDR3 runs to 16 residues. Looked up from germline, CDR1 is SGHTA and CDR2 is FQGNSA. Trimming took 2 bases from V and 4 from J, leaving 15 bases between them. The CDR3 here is CASSLRAVLGYNEQFF. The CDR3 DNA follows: TGTGCCAGCAGCTTACGGGCGGTCCTAGGGTACAATGAGCAGTTCTTC.

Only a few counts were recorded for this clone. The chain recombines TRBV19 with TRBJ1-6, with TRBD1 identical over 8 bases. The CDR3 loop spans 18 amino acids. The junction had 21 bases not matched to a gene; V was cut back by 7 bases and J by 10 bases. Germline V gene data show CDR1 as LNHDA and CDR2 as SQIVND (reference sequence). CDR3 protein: CASNINWGPGGGESPLHF. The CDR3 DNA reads TGTGCCAGTAACATCAATTGGGGTCCAGGGGGCGGTGAATCACCCCTCCACTTT.

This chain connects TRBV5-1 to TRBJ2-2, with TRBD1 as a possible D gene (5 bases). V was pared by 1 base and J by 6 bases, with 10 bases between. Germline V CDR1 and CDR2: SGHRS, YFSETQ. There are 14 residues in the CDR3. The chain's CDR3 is CASSLQGRAGELFF. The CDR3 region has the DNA TGCGCCAGCAGCTTGCAGGGTCGGGCCGGGGAGCTGTTTTTT.

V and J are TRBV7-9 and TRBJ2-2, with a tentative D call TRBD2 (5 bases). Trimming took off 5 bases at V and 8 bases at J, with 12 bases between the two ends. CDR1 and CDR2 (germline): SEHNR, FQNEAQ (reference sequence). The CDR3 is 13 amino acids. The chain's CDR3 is CASSPGVTGELFF. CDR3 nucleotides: TGTGCCAGCAGCCCCGGGGTGACTGGGGAGCTGTTTTTT.

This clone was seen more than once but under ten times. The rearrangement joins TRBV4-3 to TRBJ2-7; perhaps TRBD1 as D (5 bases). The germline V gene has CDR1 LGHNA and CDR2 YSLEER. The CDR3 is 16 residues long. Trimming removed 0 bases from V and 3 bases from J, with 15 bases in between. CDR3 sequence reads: CASSQDPLDMIYEQYF. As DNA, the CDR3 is TGCGCCAGCAGCCAAGATCCTTTGGACATGATCTACGAGCAGTACTTC.

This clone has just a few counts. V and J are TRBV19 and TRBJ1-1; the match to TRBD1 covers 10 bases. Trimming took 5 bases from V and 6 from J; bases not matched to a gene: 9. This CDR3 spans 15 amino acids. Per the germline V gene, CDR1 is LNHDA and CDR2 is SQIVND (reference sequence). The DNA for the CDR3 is TGTGCCAGTAGTTATTACGGGACAGGGGATGCTGAAGCTTTCTTT. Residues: CASSYYGTGDAEAFF.

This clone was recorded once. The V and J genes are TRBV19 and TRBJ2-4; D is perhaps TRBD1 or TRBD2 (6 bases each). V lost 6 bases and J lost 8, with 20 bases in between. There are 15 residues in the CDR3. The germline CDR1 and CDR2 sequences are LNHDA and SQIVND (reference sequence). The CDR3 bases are TGTGCCAGTAGCCAGACCGGGGGCGAAGATGACATTCAGTACTTC. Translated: CASSQTGGEDDIQYF.

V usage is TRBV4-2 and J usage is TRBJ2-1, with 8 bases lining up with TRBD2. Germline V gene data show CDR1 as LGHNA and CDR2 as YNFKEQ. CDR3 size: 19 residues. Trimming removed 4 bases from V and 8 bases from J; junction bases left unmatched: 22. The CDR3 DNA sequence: TGTGCCAGCAGCCGCATAATTACGGGACATAGCGGGGATAGGGATGAGCAGTTCTTC. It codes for CASSRIITGHSGDRDEQFF.

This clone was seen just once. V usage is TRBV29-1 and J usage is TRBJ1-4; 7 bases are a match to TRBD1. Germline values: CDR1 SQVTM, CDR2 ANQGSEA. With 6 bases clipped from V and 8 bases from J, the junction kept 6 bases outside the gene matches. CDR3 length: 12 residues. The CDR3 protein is CSVARGGEKLFF. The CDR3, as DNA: TGCAGCGTGGCCAGGGGGGGGGAAAAACTGTTTTTT.

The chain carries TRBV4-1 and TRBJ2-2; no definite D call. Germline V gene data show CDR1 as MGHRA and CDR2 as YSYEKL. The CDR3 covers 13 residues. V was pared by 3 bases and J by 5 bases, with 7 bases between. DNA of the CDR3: TGCGCCAGCAGCCATTTGGTAACCGGGGAGCTGTTTTTT. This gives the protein CASSHLVTGELFF.

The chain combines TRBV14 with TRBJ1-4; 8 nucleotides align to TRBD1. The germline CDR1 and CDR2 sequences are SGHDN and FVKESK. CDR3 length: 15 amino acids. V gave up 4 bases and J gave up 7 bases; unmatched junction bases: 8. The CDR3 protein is CASSPLQGVGEKLFF. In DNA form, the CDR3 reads TGTGCCAGCAGCCCACTACAGGGGGTGGGTGAAAAACTGTTTTTT.

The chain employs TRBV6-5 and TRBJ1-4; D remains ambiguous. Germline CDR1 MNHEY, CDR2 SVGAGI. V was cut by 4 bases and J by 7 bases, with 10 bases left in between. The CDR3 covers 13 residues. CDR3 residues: CASSSTRTEKLFF. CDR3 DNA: TGTGCCAGCAGTTCGACCCGGACTGAAAAACTGTTTTTT.

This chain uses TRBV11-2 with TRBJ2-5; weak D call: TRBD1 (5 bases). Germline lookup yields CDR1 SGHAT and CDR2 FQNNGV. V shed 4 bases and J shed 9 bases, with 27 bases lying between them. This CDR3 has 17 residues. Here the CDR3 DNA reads TGTGCCAGCAGCTATAAAGCATTCTCTGTAGACCTCAGGGCCCAGTACTTC. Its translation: CASSYKAFSVDLRAQYF. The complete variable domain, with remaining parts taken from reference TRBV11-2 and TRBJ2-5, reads EAGVAQSPRYKIIEKRQSVAFWCNPISGHATLYWYQQILGQGPKLLIQFQNNGVVDDSQLPKDRFSAERLKGVDSTLKIQPAKLEDSAVYLCASSYKAFSVDLRAQYFGPGTRLLVL.

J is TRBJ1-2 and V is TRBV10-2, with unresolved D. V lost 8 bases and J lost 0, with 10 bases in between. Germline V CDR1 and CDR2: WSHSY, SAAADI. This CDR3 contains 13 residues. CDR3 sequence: CASGSQTNYGYTF. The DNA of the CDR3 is TGCGCCAGCGGTTCGCAGACTAACTATGGCTACACCTTC.

The CDR3 loop reads CASSLTTYEQYF. In nucleotides, the CDR3 is TGTGCCAGCAGCTTAACAACCTACGAGCAGTACTTC. V is TRBV11-2 and J is TRBJ2-7; D not certain. V was cut by 2 bases and J by 2 bases, with 4 bases left in between. CDR3 length equals 12 residues. The germline CDR1 and CDR2 sequences are SGHAT and FQNNGV.

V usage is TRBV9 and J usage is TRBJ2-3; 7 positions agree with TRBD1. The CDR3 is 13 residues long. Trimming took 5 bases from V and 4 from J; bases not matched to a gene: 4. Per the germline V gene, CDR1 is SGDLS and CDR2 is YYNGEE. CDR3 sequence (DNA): TGTGCCAGCAGGGGGACAGCCCCAGATACGCAGTATTTT. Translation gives CASRGTAPDTQYF.

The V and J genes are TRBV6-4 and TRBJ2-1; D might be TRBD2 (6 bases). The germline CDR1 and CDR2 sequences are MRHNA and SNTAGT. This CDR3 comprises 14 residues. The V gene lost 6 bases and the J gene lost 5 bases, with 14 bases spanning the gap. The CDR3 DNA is TGTGCCAGCAGATCAATAGCGGACAACAATGAGCAGTTCTTC. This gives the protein CASRSIADNNEQFF.